These 27 T cell receptor beta chains originate from one sample sequenced in a study of cytomegalovirus exposure and HLA in healthy donors. Assay used: immunoSEQ multiplex PCR; TCRdb lists only in-frame clones, some missing. The sample yields around 140,000 clones, over 90% seen once. The sample consisted of PBMCs. These receptors came from a man younger than 30 in good health and CMV-seropositive.

This rearrangement joins TRBV6-1 to TRBJ2-3; 11 nucleotides match TRBD2. Germline CDR1 is MNHNS and CDR2 is SASEGT. This CDR3 is 18 amino acids long. Trimming cost V 2 bases and J 4 bases; bases outside gene matches: 11. CDR3 DNA sequence: TGTGCCAGCAGTGAAAGGTATAGGGCTAGCGGGAGGCCAGATACGCAGTATTTT. This encodes CASSERYRASGRPDTQYF.

The V gene is TRBV2, the J gene TRBJ2-7, with D possibly TRBD1 on 5 matching bases. Trimming removed 4 bases from V and 3 bases from J, with 22 bases in between. The length of the CDR3 is 17 residues. Germline lookup yields CDR1 SNHLY and CDR2 FYNNEI. CDR3: CASSGSGFPFALYEQYF. In DNA form, the CDR3 reads TGTGCCAGCAGTGGGTCAGGGTTTCCCTTCGCACTCTACGAGCAGTACTTC.

The rearrangement joins TRBV7-9 to TRBJ2-7; perhaps TRBD1 as D (6 bases). Trimming removed 4 bases from V and 6 bases from J, with 10 bases in between. CDR1 SEHNR and CDR2 FQNEAQ come from the germline V gene (reference sequence). The CDR3 is made up of 12 amino acids. CDR3: CASSYVRGEQYF. DNA for the CDR3: TGTGCCAGCAGCTACGTCAGGGGCGAGCAGTACTTC.

V is TRBV10-3 and J is TRBJ1-2; 7 nucleotides line up with TRBD1. Germline CDR1 and CDR2: ENHRY and SYGVKD. This CDR3 contains 14 residues. Trimming cost V 7 bases and J 6 bases; bases outside gene matches: 11. The DNA of the CDR3 is TGTGCCATCACCCAGACAGGGAAGAAGGATGGCTACACCTTC. It encodes CAITQTGKKDGYTF.

A note on this clone: Other DNA sequences in this specimen translate into the identical CDR3. The V call is TRBV30, the J call TRBJ1-3; D unresolved. Germline CDR1 and CDR2: GTSNPN and SVGIG (reference sequence). This CDR3 is 14 amino acids long. V was trimmed by 3 bases and J by 4 bases, leaving 13 bases between them. CDR3 loop: CAWSPLFLGNTIYF. CDR3 nucleotides: TGTGCCTGGAGCCCCCTTTTCCTGGGAAACACCATATATTTT.

The V call is TRBV5-1, the J call TRBJ2-2; 8 positions agree with TRBD2. After removal of 1 base from V and 9 bases from J, the junction contained 11 bases not matched to a gene. This CDR3 comprises 16 residues. Germline V lookup: CDR1 SGHRS, CDR2 YFSETQ. This chain's CDR3 is CASSLWREASLRELFF. DNA of the CDR3: TGCGCCAGCAGCTTGTGGCGGGAGGCGTCGCTGAGGGAGCTGTTTTTT.

This clone showed up just a few times. This rearrangement joins TRBV25-1 to TRBJ2-1; 10 bases line up with TRBD2. The CDR3 spans 14 residues. The germline gives CDR1 MGHDK, CDR2 SYGVNS. J lost 5 bases, V lost 3 bases, and 1 base had no gene match. CDR3 in amino acids: CASSDTSGNNEQFF. The CDR3 region has the DNA TGTGCCAGCAGTGACACTAGCGGGAACAATGAGCAGTTCTTC.

The rearrangement uses TRBV10-3 and TRBJ2-5; no reliable D call. Germline V gene sequence: CDR1 ENHRY, CDR2 SYGVKD. The CDR3 contains 13 residues. V lost 1 base to trimming and J lost 1 base, with 4 bases between them. This CDR3 reads CAISEFSQETQYF. In nucleotides, the CDR3 is TGTGCCATCAGTGAGTTCAGCCAAGAGACCCAGTACTTC.

J is TRBJ1-2 and V is TRBV28; the match to TRBD1 covers 8 bases. The CDR3 sequence is 15 residues long. J was trimmed by 4 bases and V by 3 bases; bases with no gene match: 7. Germline V gene lookup returns CDR1 MDHEN and CDR2 SYDVKM. The DNA for the CDR3 is TGTGCCAGCAGTTTCGTCGCAGGGGGCAGCTATGGCTACACCTTC. It codes for CASSFVAGGSYGYTF.

V and J are TRBV11-3 and TRBJ2-7; 9 nucleotides align to TRBD2. V was clipped by 9 bases and J by 0 bases; unmatched bases: 0. The germline CDR1 and CDR2 sequences are SGHNT and YENEEA. This CDR3 has 12 residues. The DNA for the CDR3 is TGTGCCAGTAGCGGGAGCTCCTACGAGCAGTACTTC. It translates to CASSGSSYEQYF.

V usage is TRBV6-5 and J usage is TRBJ2-5; 7 bases align to TRBD2. The DNA end is more similar to TRBJ2-7, so the J call may be wrong. Per germline, CDR1 MNHEY and CDR2 SVGAGI. This CDR3 spans 15 amino acids. The CDR3 loop reads CASSPGASGTYEQYF. The CDR3 DNA follows: TGTGCCAGCAGTCCCGGGGCTAGCGGCACCTACGAGCAGTACTTC.

This chain links TRBV5-1 with TRBJ2-7; TRBD2 aligns across 11 bases. Per the germline V gene, CDR1 is SGHRS and CDR2 is YFSETQ. The length of the CDR3 is 17 residues. V was pared by 4 bases and J by 7 bases, with 16 bases of the junction left unmatched. DNA of the CDR3: TGCGCCAGCAGCCCTTTGCCTTTTGAGGTAGCGGGAGGGGAGCAGTACTTC. Amino acids: CASSPLPFEVAGGEQYF.

The chain couples TRBV28 to TRBJ2-7, with 9 bases lining up with TRBD2. V lost 5 bases, J lost 6 bases, and 8 bases stayed unmatched. The CDR3 contains 14 residues. CDR1 MDHEN and CDR2 SYDVKM come from the germline V gene. The CDR3 DNA reads as TGTGCCAGCAGTCCTCTAGCGGGAAATCGCGAGCAGTACTTC. Residues: CASSPLAGNREQYF.

The chain combines TRBV20-1 with TRBJ2-5; D possibly corresponds to TRBD2 (6 bases). This CDR3 region has 11 residues. The ends were cut back, 4 bases at V and 9 bases at J, with 12 bases in the middle. Germline V gene sequence: CDR1 DFQATT, CDR2 SNEGSKA (reference sequence). CDR3 amino acids: CSAKRVEAQYF. As DNA, the CDR3 is TGCAGTGCTAAGCGGGTCGAGGCCCAGTACTTC.

This clone was observed once. V is TRBV29-1 and J is TRBJ1-1; a possible D gene is TRBD1 (6 bases). CDR1 is SQVTM and CDR2 is ANQGSEA in the germline V gene. CDR3 length equals 12 residues. V lost 4 bases, J lost 11 bases, and 17 bases lay in between. CDR3 loop: CSVARDMTRAFF. The CDR3 DNA follows: TGCAGCGTTGCCAGGGACATGACGAGGGCTTTCTTT. Drawing the rest from reference TRBV29-1 and TRBJ1-1, the complete variable domain is SAVISQKPSRDICQRGTSLTIQCQVDSQVTMMFWYRQQPGQSLTLIATANQGSEATYESGFVIDKFPISRPNLTFSTLTVSNMSPEDSSIYLCSVARDMTRAFFGQGTRLTVV.

The chain has TRBV19 and TRBJ1-5, with 9 bases lining up with TRBD1. Germline CDR1 reads LNHDA; CDR2 reads SQIVND (reference sequence). The ends lost 3 bases at V and 0 bases at J; junction bases unmatched: 6. The CDR3 consists of 17 residues. The CDR3 coding sequence is TGTGCCAGTAGTATCCAGGACAGGGGTTATAGCAATCAGCCCCAGCATTTT. The encoded protein is CASSIQDRGYSNQPQHF.

The gene calls are TRBV7-7 and TRBJ2-1; the match to TRBD2 covers 8 bases. The germline V gene has CDR1 SSHAT and CDR2 FNYEAQ (reference sequence). Trimming at V came to 1 base and at J to 8 bases, leaving 10 bases not matched to a gene. The CDR3 covers 16 residues. This CDR3 reads CASSLGAGGVFDEQFF. CDR3 nucleotides: TGTGCCAGCAGCTTAGGGGCCGGGGGGGTGTTCGATGAGCAGTTCTTC.

This clone has just one count. The rearrangement links TRBV7-7 to TRBJ2-1, with unresolved D. The CDR3 totals 13 residues. CDR1 is SSHAT, CDR2 FNYEAQ, per germline (reference sequence). With 3 bases removed from V and 9 bases from J, the gap between germline ends came to 12 bases. Here the CDR3 reads CASSFFRTSEQFF. The CDR3 region has the DNA TGTGCCAGCAGCTTTTTCCGAACCAGTGAGCAGTTCTTC.

The chain employs TRBV6-1 and TRBJ2-2; D may be TRBD2 (5 bases). Germline V lookup: CDR1 MNHNS, CDR2 SASEGT. This CDR3 is 14 amino acids long. Trimming cost V 0 bases and J 6 bases, with 8 bases left between them. The CDR3 nucleotides read TGTGCCAGCAGTGAAGCGTACGGGGCCGGGGAGCTGTTTTTT. It encodes CASSEAYGAGELFF.

This rearrangement joins TRBV25-1 to TRBJ2-1, with 8 bases that match TRBD1. This CDR3 contains 15 residues. Germline CDR1 MGHDK, CDR2 SYGVNS. Losses at the gene ends were 2 bases for V and 2 bases for J; bases not matched to a gene: 2. The CDR3 region has the DNA TGTGCCAGCAGTGAACAGGGGGCTACCTACAATGAGCAGTTCTTC. This encodes CASSEQGATYNEQFF.

This chain links TRBV5-1 with TRBJ2-7; perhaps TRBD2 as D (5 bases). Germline V gene data show CDR1 as SGHRS and CDR2 as YFSETQ. The V end was cut by 0 bases, the J end by 2 bases, with 15 bases between. The CDR3 loop spans 16 amino acids. In DNA form, the CDR3 reads TGCGCCAGCAGCTTGGATGGAGCGGATGATACCTACGAGCAGTACTTC. Translation: CASSLDGADDTYEQYF.

The gene calls are TRBV28 and TRBJ2-3; D perhaps matches TRBD2 (5 bases). CDR1 and CDR2 (germline): MDHEN, SYDVKM. Trimming pared 4 bases from V and 2 bases from J, leaving 16 bases between. This CDR3 comprises 16 residues. In nucleotides, the CDR3 is TGTGCCAGCAGTTCTCCCCTACGGGATTTCACAGATACGCAGTATTTT. It encodes CASSSPLRDFTDTQYF.

This clone came up once. CDR3 nucleotide sequence: TGTGCCAGCAGCAAAGGTGACGGACACCCTTACGAGCAGTACTTC. This encodes CASSKGDGHPYEQYF. V gene TRBV21-1 combines with J gene TRBJ2-7; the D call of TRBD1 is as the table states it, not checked on the DNA. TRBV21-1 is shown as a pseudogene. There are 15 residues in the CDR3.

The rearrangement links TRBV10-3 to TRBJ2-1, with D perhaps matching TRBD1 (6 bases). The CDR3 loop spans 15 amino acids. Germline assignment: CDR1 ENHRY and CDR2 SYGVKD. Deletions cut 3 bases from V and 5 bases from J, with 14 bases between. The DNA of the CDR3 is TGTGCCATCAGTGAAGGAGTAAGGGGGAACAATGAGCAGTTCTTC. It is translated as CAISEGVRGNNEQFF.

The genes are TRBV25-1 and TRBJ2-3; D unclear. This CDR3 is built from 13 residues. Trimming shortened V by 4 bases and J by 3 bases, and 8 bases separated the two germline ends. The V gene's germline CDR1 is MGHDK and CDR2 SYGVNS. This chain's CDR3 is CASSVQNTDTQYF. In DNA form, the CDR3 reads TGTGCCAGCAGTGTACAGAATACAGATACGCAGTATTTT.

The J gene is TRBJ1-4, the V gene TRBV27; 9 bases fit TRBD1. The V gene end was trimmed by 5 bases and the J gene end by 8 bases; junction bases not matched to a gene: 18. The CDR3 is 18 residues long. Germline assignment: CDR1 MNHEY and CDR2 SMNVEV (reference sequence). The CDR3 DNA sequence: TGTGCCAGCAGTCCAACGTCCGGGACAGGGTGGGTTGAGGAAAAACTGTTTTTT. Its translation is CASSPTSGTGWVEEKLFF. Full variable domain (missing parts from reference TRBV27 and TRBJ1-4): EAQVTQNPRYLITVTGKKLTVTCSQNMNHEYMSWYRQDPGLGLRQIYYSMNVEVTDKGDVPEGYKVSRKEKRNFPLILESPSPNQTSLYFCASSPTSGTGWVEEKLFFGSGTQLSVL.

J is TRBJ1-2 and V is TRBV7-9, with 7 positions matching TRBD1. The CDR3 loop spans 14 amino acids. V gave up 5 bases and J gave up 5 bases; unmatched junction bases: 8. Germline values: CDR1 SEHNR, CDR2 FQNEAQ (reference sequence). The CDR3 DNA reads as TGTGCCAGCAGCGCCGGGACAGAGCTTTATGGCTACACCTTC. Translating gives CASSAGTELYGYTF.